The clone carrying this TCR beta chain was detected ten times or more. The entry originates in a study of T cells in Graves' hyperthyroidism and ophthalmopathy. This CDR3 has 13 amino acids. Germline V gene sequence: CDR1 DFQATT, CDR2 SNEGSKA (reference sequence). V was cut by 5 bases and J by 7 bases, with 18 bases left in between. Researchers took RNA transcripts and amplified the TCR beta CDR3 regions from them. Using the HTBI primer set, a first-round RT-PCR was run on the TCR CDR3. TCRdb re-analysed the multiplex PCR reads in MiXCR, keeping a single row per CDR3 protein. The table has more than 500,000 distinct CDR3 sequences, about 16% seen once.

The sequence was collected from a woman in her 30s with Graves' ophthalmopathy. Sequences were obtained from blood. This chain uses TRBV20-1 with TRBJ2-7; the D gene is possibly TRBD2 (5 bases). The CDR3 coding sequence is TGCAGTGCTGCCCCGGACTTGTCGCGGGAGCAGTACTTC. Translated: CSAAPDLSREQYF.